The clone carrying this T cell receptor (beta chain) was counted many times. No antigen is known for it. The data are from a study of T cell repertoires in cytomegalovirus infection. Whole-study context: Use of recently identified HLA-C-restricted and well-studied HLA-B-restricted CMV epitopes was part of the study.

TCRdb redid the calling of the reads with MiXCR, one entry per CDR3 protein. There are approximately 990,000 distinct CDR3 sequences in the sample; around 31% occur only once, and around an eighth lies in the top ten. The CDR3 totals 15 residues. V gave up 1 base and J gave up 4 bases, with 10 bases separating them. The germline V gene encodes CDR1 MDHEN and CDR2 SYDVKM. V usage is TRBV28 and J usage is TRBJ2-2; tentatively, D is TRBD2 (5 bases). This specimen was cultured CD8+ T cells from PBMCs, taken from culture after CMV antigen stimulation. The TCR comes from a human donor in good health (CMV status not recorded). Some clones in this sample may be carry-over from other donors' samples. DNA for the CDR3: TGTGCCAGCAGTTTATTAAGCGGAAGCACCGGGGAGCTGTTTTTT. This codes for CASSLLSGSTGELFF.